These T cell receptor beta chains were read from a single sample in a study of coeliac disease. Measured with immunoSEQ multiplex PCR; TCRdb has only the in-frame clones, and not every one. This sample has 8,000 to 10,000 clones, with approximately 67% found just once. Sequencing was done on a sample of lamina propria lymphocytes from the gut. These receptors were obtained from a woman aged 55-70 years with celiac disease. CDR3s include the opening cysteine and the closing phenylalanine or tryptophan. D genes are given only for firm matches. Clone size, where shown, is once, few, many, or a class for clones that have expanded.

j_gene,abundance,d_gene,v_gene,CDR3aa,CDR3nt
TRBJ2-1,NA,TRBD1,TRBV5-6,CASSSQGYEQFF,TGTGCCAGCAGCTCACAGGGGTACGAGCAGTTCTTC
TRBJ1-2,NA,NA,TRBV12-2,CASRSGRTGDNYGYTF,TGTGCAAGTCGCTCGGGGCGGACAGGGGACAACTATGGCTACACCTTC
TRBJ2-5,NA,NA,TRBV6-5,CASSRTDNQETQYF,TGTGCCAGCAGTCGGACAGACAACCAAGAGACCCAGTACTTC
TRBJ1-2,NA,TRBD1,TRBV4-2,CASSQRGTGRDTF,TGTGCCAGCAGCCAACGGGGGACAGGGAGAGACACCTTC
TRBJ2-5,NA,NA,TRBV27,CASSERTAQETQYF,TGTGCCAGCAGTGAAAGGACAGCCCAAGAGACCCAGTACTTC
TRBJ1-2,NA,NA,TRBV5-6,CASSFGTSNYGYTF,TGTGCCAGCAGCTTTGGAACGTCTAACTACGGCTACACCTTC
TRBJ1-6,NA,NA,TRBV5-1,CASSGPQGGNSPLHF,TGCGCCAGCAGCGGACCGCAGGGTGGCAATTCACCCCTCCACTTT
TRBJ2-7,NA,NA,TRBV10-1,CASSPFRDSYEQYF,TGCGCCAGCAGCCCCTTCAGGGACTCCTACGAGCAGTACTTC
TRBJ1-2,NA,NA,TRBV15,CATSTPGIHGYTF,TGTGCCACCAGCACTCCAGGGATCCACGGCTACACCTTC
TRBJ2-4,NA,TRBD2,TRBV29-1,CSVDVLAGGLNIQYF,TGCAGCGTTGATGTACTAGCGGGAGGTTTGAACATTCAGTACTTC
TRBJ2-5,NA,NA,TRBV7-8,CASKGETQYF,TGTGCCTCAAAGGGGGAGACCCAGTACTTC
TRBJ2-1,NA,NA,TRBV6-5,CASSSLNPGEQFF,TGTGCCAGCAGTTCCCTTAACCCGGGTGAGCAGTTCTTC
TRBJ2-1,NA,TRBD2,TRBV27,CASSPGLAGAYNEQFF,TGTGCCAGCAGTCCGGGACTAGCGGGGGCATACAATGAGCAGTTCTTC
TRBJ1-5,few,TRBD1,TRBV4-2,CASSRTGQGEQPQHF,TGTGCCAGCAGCCGGACAGGACAGGGTGAACAGCCCCAGCATTTT
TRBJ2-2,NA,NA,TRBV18,CASSPPKGARGAGELFF,TGTGCCAGCTCACCCCCCAAGGGAGCGAGAGGAGCCGGGGAGCTGTTTTTT
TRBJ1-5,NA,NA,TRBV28,CASSLAGRPQHF,TGTGCCAGCAGTTTAGCGGGGCGGCCCCAGCATTTT
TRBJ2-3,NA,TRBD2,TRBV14,CASSRTSGRPSTDTQYF,TGTGCCAGCAGTCGGACTAGCGGGAGGCCTAGCACAGATACGCAGTATTTT
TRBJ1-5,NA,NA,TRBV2,CASSGSEINQPQHF,TGTGCCAGCAGTGGTTCCGAGATTAATCAGCCCCAGCATTTT